A single sample is the source of the 3 T cell receptor beta chains below, sequenced in a study of cytotoxic CD8 clonotypes in ibrutinib-treated CLL. Assay used: immunoSEQ multiplex PCR; TCRdb lists only in-frame clones, some missing. The sample shows some 65,000 clones, around 60% of them seen only once. Sequenced material: PBMCs, taken after 12 months of ibrutinib treatment. The receptors were sampled from a human donor with chronic lymphocytic leukemia.

This sequence joins TRBV19 and TRBJ1-3; D is perhaps TRBD1 (5 bases). The CDR3 is made up of 16 amino acids. V lost 5 bases, J lost 0 bases, and 14 bases lay in between. Germline CDR1 reads LNHDA; CDR2 reads SQIVND (reference sequence). CDR3 DNA sequence: TGTGCCAGTAGTGGGCCCGGCGGGGGCTCTGGAAACACCATATATTTT. It codes for CASSGPGGGSGNTIYF.

This clone turned up a few times. The chain joins TRBV10-3 to TRBJ2-3; TRBD2 matches at 10 bases. Trimming at V came to 0 bases and at J to 0 bases, leaving 12 bases not matched to a gene. CDR1 ENHRY and CDR2 SYGVKD come from the germline V gene. This CDR3 spans 20 amino acids. DNA for the CDR3: TGTGCCATCAGTGAGTCCTTAGCGGGAGGAGGGGGGGATAGCACAGATACGCAGTATTTT. Protein product: CAISESLAGGGGDSTDTQYF.

This clone is deemed medium-sized (0.01 to 0.1%). V is TRBV7-7 and J is TRBJ2-2, with D possibly TRBD1 on 5 matching bases. The CDR3 is 14 residues long. V lost 5 bases, J lost 7 bases, and 14 bases lay in between. From germline, CDR1 is SSHAT and CDR2 FNYEAQ (reference sequence). The CDR3 loop reads CASSVTGSSGELFF. CDR3 DNA: TGTGCCAGCAGCGTTACAGGTTCCAGCGGGGAGCTGTTTTTT.